The 26 T cell receptor beta chains below come from one sample, sequenced in a study of cytomegalovirus exposure and HLA in healthy donors. With 60 Vbeta and 13 Jbeta primers, the PCR was carried out. Assay used: immunoSEQ multiplex PCR; TCRdb lists only in-frame clones, some missing. The sample holds over 150,000 clones, about three quarters seen once. Sequencing input: PBMCs. The receptor source for this set is a woman in her forties in good health and CMV-seropositive.

The chain joins TRBV14 to TRBJ2-1; 10 bases agree with TRBD1. Per the germline V gene, CDR1 is SGHDN and CDR2 is FVKESK. J lost 10 bases, V lost 2 bases, and 8 bases had no gene match. This CDR3 region has 15 residues. The CDR3 spells CASSQFETGGAEQFF. The CDR3 DNA follows: TGTGCCAGCAGCCAATTTGAGACAGGGGGCGCCGAGCAGTTCTTC.

This clone was found a few times. The CDR3 is CASRGGVGANVLTF. For the CDR3, the DNA is TGTGCCAGCAGGGGAGGAGTTGGGGCCAACGTCCTGACTTTC. The rearrangement joins TRBV7-9 to TRBJ2-6; the D gene is possibly TRBD2 (6 bases). The CDR3 has 14 amino acids. CDR1 and CDR2 (germline): SEHNR, FQNEAQ (reference sequence). Trimming removed 6 bases at V and 3 bases at J, with 9 bases between.

The J gene is TRBJ2-7, the V gene TRBV6-5, with D perhaps matching TRBD1 (5 bases). Trimming stripped 0 bases from V and 0 bases from J, with 9 bases between. The germline CDR1 and CDR2 sequences are MNHEY and SVGAGI. The CDR3 length is 15 residues. This CDR3 is CASSYSDKDSYEQYF. CDR3 bases: TGTGCCAGCAGTTACTCGGACAAGGACTCCTACGAGCAGTACTTC.

The chain carries TRBV4-1 and TRBJ2-3; TRBD1 is a possible D gene (5 bases). The CDR3 runs to 18 residues. The germline V gene has CDR1 MGHRA and CDR2 YSYEKL. V was trimmed by 0 bases and J by 2 bases, leaving 18 bases between them. The CDR3 protein is CASSQDPSTAFYTDTQYF. The CDR3 DNA reads as TGCGCCAGCAGCCAAGATCCTTCGACAGCTTTTTACACAGATACGCAGTATTTT.

This chain joins TRBV9 and TRBJ2-7, with 7 positions matching TRBD1. After removal of 3 bases from V and 5 bases from J, the junction contained 11 bases not matched to a gene. The CDR3 consists of 15 residues. Germline assignment: CDR1 SGDLS and CDR2 YYNGEE. The CDR3 DNA follows: TGTGCCAGCAGCGGTGGATCCGGGACAGCTGACGAGCAGTACTTC. Translation: CASSGGSGTADEQYF.

The genes are TRBV7-8 and TRBJ2-7; 10 bases agree with TRBD1. Trimming took 5 bases from V and 6 from J; bases not matched to a gene: 4. This CDR3 contains 13 residues. The germline V gene encodes CDR1 SGHVS and CDR2 FQNEAQ. As DNA, the CDR3 is TGTGCCAGCAGCCAAAGGACAGGGGGCGAGCAGTACTTC. Translation gives CASSQRTGGEQYF.

This chain uses TRBV5-4 with TRBJ2-2, with a possible D match to TRBD2 (6 bases). CDR1 and CDR2 from the germline V gene are SGHNT and YYREEE (reference sequence). This CDR3 has 15 residues. Trimming shortened V by 2 bases and J by 1 base, and 9 bases separated the two germline ends. The CDR3 sequence is CASSFLALNTGELFF. The CDR3 DNA reads TGTGCCAGCAGCTTTCTAGCGCTGAACACCGGGGAGCTGTTTTTT. Full variable domain (remainder filled in from reference TRBV5-4 and TRBJ2-2): ETGVTQSPTHLIKTRGQQVTLRCSSQSGHNTVSWYQQALGQGPQFIFQYYREEENGRGNFPPRFSGLQFPNYSSELNVNALELDDSALYLCASSFLALNTGELFFGEGSRLTVL.

This chain links TRBV11-2 with TRBJ1-1, with D tentatively TRBD1 (6 bases). The CDR3 covers 14 residues. V was cut by 8 bases and J by 0 bases, with 13 bases left in between. CDR1 and CDR2 (germline): SGHAT, FQNNGV. CDR3 DNA: TGTGCCAGCGGTCCCAGGGGATTGAACACTGAAGCTTTCTTT. Protein: CASGPRGLNTEAFF.

V is TRBV7-2 and J is TRBJ2-7; D gene uncertain. Germline CDR1 reads SGHTA; CDR2 reads FQGNSA. This CDR3 contains 13 residues. Trimming took 1 base from V and 3 from J, leaving 7 bases between them. CDR3 sequence (DNA): TGTGCCAGCAGCTTAGTCCCGGGCTACGAGCAGTACTTC. The encoded protein is CASSLVPGYEQYF. Variable domain in full (rest from reference TRBV7-2 and TRBJ2-7): GAGVSQSPSNKVTEKGKDVELRCDPISGHTALYWYRQSLGQGLEFLIYFQGNSAPDKSGLPSDRFSAERTGGSVSTLTIQRTQQEDSAVYLCASSLVPGYEQYFGPGTRLTVT.

This clone was recorded only once. CDR3: CARIQDRTSGNTIYF. CDR3 sequence (DNA): TGTGCCAGGATACAGGACAGGACCTCTGGAAACACCATATATTTT. The chain is built from TRBV11-2 and TRBJ1-3; 7 bases are shared with TRBD1. Germline CDR1 and CDR2: SGHAT and FQNNGV. With 9 bases clipped from V and 0 bases from J, the junction kept 8 bases outside the gene matches. The CDR3 is 15 residues long.

CDR3 residues: CASSLTDSEQFF. In nucleotides, the CDR3 is TGTGCCAGCAGCTTAACTGACAGTGAGCAGTTCTTC. The chain combines TRBV7-9 with TRBJ2-1, with D perhaps matching TRBD1 (5 bases). V was shortened by 2 bases and J by 9 bases, with 8 bases between the two germline ends. The CDR3 runs 12 residues. CDR1 and CDR2 (germline): SEHNR, FQNEAQ (reference sequence).

The CDR3 DNA sequence: TGTGCCAGCAGTGACTCTGGGGCAGGCGGAAACACCATATATTTT. Residues: CASSDSGAGGNTIYF. The genes are TRBV6-1 and TRBJ1-3, with TRBD1 as a possible D gene (5 bases). This CDR3 is 15 amino acids long. Germline loops: CDR1 MNHNS, CDR2 SASEGT. Trimming stripped 3 bases from V and 4 bases from J, with 13 bases between.

This sequence joins TRBV10-1 and TRBJ2-3; D is uncertain. Germline-derived CDR1 and CDR2 are WNHNN and SYGVQD (reference sequence). This CDR3 is built from 14 residues. V lost 0 bases and J lost 6, with 10 bases in between. The DNA of the CDR3 is TGCGCCAGCAGTGAGTCGAACGTCAGGGATACGCAGTATTTT. Protein: CASSESNVRDTQYF.

The chain carries TRBV5-1 and TRBJ2-1; 12 bases map to TRBD1. Unmatched junction bases numbered 6, after V lost 2 bases and J lost 9 bases. Germline V CDR1 and CDR2: SGHRS, YFSETQ. The CDR3 extends over 15 amino acids. CDR3 protein: CASSFTGTGGSEQFF. For the CDR3, the DNA is TGCGCCAGCAGCTTTACCGGGACAGGGGGCAGTGAGCAGTTCTTC.

The chain combines TRBV7-2 with TRBJ2-3; 7 bases agree with TRBD2. V gave up 2 bases and J gave up 8 bases; unmatched junction bases: 13. The length of the CDR3 is 16 residues. Germline CDR1 and CDR2: SGHTA and FQGNSA. The CDR3 sequence is CASSLNYAGVFGTQYF. CDR3 DNA sequence: TGTGCCAGCAGCTTAAATTACGCGGGAGTTTTCGGTACGCAGTATTTT.

The chain carries TRBV14 and TRBJ1-1; D not certain. V lost 5 bases and J lost 1, with 11 bases in between. The CDR3 is 14 residues long. CDR1 is SGHDN and CDR2 is FVKESK in the germline V gene. The CDR3 DNA is TGTGCCAGCAGCGCACACGTGCCGAACACTGAAGCTTTCTTT. As protein: CASSAHVPNTEAFF.

The CDR3 region has the DNA TGTGCCAGCAGCCTAGCGGGGGGTCGAAATGAGCAGTTCTTC. Encoded protein: CASSLAGGRNEQFF. This chain uses TRBV2 with TRBJ2-1, with 11 bases fitting TRBD2. The V gene end was trimmed by 6 bases and the J gene end by 7 bases; junction bases not matched to a gene: 5. The germline CDR1 and CDR2 sequences are SNHLY and FYNNEI. This CDR3 has 14 amino acids.

V and J are TRBV15 and TRBJ2-3, with 7 bases fitting TRBD2. Germline V lookup: CDR1 LNHNV, CDR2 YYDKDF (reference sequence). The V gene end was trimmed by 0 bases and the J gene end by 3 bases; junction bases not matched to a gene: 0. The CDR3 totals 14 residues. DNA for the CDR3: TGTGCCACCAGCAGAGACGGGGGGACAGATACGCAGTATTTT. Translating gives CATSRDGGTDTQYF.

The sample holds a few counts of this clone. V and J are TRBV11-3 and TRBJ2-7; 8 nucleotides agree with TRBD2. The length of the CDR3 is 14 residues. Germline V gene lookup returns CDR1 SGHNT and CDR2 YENEEA. J lost 2 bases, V lost 5 bases, and 5 bases had no gene match. Here the CDR3 reads CASSVLAGAYEQYF. In DNA form, the CDR3 reads TGTGCCAGCAGCGTGCTAGCGGGCGCCTACGAGCAGTACTTC.

This clone was counted a few times. The chain employs TRBV7-9 and TRBJ2-5, with D hard to call. V gave up 5 bases and J gave up 1 base, with 5 bases separating them. The CDR3 runs 12 residues. The germline V gene encodes CDR1 SEHNR and CDR2 FQNEAQ (reference sequence). Here the CDR3 DNA reads TGTGCCAGCAGCCCTCCCCAAGAGACCCAGTACTTC. This encodes CASSPPQETQYF.

The V call is TRBV30, the J call TRBJ1-2, with 9 bases fitting TRBD1. The CDR3 extends over 13 amino acids. The J segment lost 8 bases and the V segment lost 2 bases, leaving 6 bases of the junction unmatched. CDR1 is GTSNPN, CDR2 SVGIG, per germline (reference sequence). CDR3 amino acids: CAWSSTGGYGYTF. CDR3 bases: TGTGCCTGGAGTTCCACAGGGGGCTACGGCTACACCTTC.

The chain joins TRBV4-1 to TRBJ2-1, with 12 bases matching TRBD2. This CDR3 is 19 amino acids long. The trim removed 0 bases at V and 4 bases at J, leaving 10 bases unmatched. Germline values: CDR1 MGHRA, CDR2 YSYEKL. Written as DNA, the CDR3 is TGCGCCAGCAGCCAAGATGGGAGGACTAGCGGGAACACTTACAATGAGCAGTTCTTC. Residues: CASSQDGRTSGNTYNEQFF.

The chain carries TRBV9 and TRBJ2-3; D gene unclear. Germline-derived CDR1 and CDR2 are SGDLS and YYNGEE. V dropped 0 bases and J dropped 4 bases, with 6 bases sitting between them. The length of the CDR3 is 13 residues. CDR3 sequence (DNA): TGTGCCAGCAGCGTAGGAGGCCCAGATACGCAGTATTTT. Translated, it gives CASSVGGPDTQYF.

This chain uses TRBV5-1 with TRBJ1-3; no clear D gene. Germline values: CDR1 SGHRS, CDR2 YFSETQ. The ends were cut back, 0 bases at V and 8 bases at J, with 9 bases in the middle. CDR3 size: 13 residues. CDR3 DNA: TGCGCCAGCAGCTTGGATTTGTCGGACACCATATATTTT. It yields the protein CASSLDLSDTIYF.

The chain joins TRBV5-1 to TRBJ2-1; D is possibly TRBD1 (6 bases). V lost 4 bases and J lost 0, with 20 bases in between. This CDR3 spans 18 amino acids. CDR1 and CDR2 from the germline V gene are SGHRS and YFSETQ. The CDR3 is CASSPADRSLSSYNEQFF. CDR3 nucleotide sequence: TGCGCCAGCAGCCCGGCTGACAGGTCTCTGAGCTCCTACAATGAGCAGTTCTTC.

The chain couples TRBV19 to TRBJ2-6; maybe TRBD2 (6 bases). The CDR3 is 17 amino acids. The germline V gene encodes CDR1 LNHDA and CDR2 SQIVND (reference sequence). Trimming pared 8 bases from V and 0 bases from J, leaving 17 bases between. The CDR3 spells CASGAFTGSSGANVLTF. The CDR3 DNA reads as TGTGCCAGTGGGGCCTTTACCGGGAGCTCTGGGGCCAACGTCCTGACTTTC.